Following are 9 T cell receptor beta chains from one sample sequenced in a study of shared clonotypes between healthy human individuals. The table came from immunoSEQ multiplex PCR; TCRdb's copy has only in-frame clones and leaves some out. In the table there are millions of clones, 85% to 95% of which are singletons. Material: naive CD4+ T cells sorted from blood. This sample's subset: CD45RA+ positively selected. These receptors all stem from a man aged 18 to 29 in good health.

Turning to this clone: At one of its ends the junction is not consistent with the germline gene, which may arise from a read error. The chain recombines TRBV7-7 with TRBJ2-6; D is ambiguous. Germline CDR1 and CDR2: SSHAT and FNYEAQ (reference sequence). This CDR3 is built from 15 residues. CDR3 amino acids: CASSFSPMFGSDLTF. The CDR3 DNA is TGTGCTAGCAGCTTTTCGCCAATGTTTGGGTCGGACCTGACTTTC. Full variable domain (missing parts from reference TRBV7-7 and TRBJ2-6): GAGVSQSPRYKVTKRGQDVTLRCDPISSHATLYWYQQALGQGPEFLTYFNYEAQPDKSGLPSDRFSAERPEGSISTLTIQRTEQRDSAMYRCASSFSPMFGSDLTFGAGSRLTVL.

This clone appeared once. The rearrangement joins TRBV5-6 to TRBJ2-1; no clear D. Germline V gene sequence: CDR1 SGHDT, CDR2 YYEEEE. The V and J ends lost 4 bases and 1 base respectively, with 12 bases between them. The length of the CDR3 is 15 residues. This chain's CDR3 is CASSLPSRSYNEQFF. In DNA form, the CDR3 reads TGTGCCAGCAGCCTTCCTTCTAGGTCCTACAATGAGCAGTTCTTC. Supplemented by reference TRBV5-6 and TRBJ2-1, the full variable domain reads DAGVTQSPTHLIKTRGQQVTLRCSPKSGHDTVSWYQQALGQGPQFIFQYYEEEERQRGNFPDRFSGHQFPNYSSELNVNALLLGDSALYLCASSLPSRSYNEQFFGPGTRLTVL.

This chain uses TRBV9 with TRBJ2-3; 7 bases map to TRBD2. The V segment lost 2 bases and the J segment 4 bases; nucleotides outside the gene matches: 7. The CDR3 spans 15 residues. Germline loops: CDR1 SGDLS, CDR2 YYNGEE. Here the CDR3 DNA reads TGTGCCAGCAGCGTTCAGGGAGGGGACGCAGATACGCAGTATTTT. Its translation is CASSVQGGDADTQYF.

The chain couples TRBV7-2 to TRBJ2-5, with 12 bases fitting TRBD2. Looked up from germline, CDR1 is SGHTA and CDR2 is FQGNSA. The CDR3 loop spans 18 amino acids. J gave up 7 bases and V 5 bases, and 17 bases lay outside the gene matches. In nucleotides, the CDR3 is TGTGCCAGCAGCCTCCCACCGTTACTAGCGGGAGGAGGGAGGACCCAGTACTTC. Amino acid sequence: CASSLPPLLAGGGRTQYF.

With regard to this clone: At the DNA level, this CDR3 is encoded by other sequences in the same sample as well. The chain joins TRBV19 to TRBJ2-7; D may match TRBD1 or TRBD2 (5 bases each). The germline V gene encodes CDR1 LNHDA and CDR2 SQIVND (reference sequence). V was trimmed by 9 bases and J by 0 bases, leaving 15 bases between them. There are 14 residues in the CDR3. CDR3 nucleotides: TGTGCCAGCTCGGGGACGGCTAGCTCCTACGAGCAGTACTTC. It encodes CASSGTASSYEQYF.

The CDR3 protein is CASSTVGGPSYEQYF. The CDR3 DNA is TGTGCCAGCAGTACCGTTGGGGGTCCCTCCTACGAGCAGTACTTC. The chain has TRBV6-5 and TRBJ2-7; D tentatively reads TRBD1 or TRBD2 (5 bases each). The CDR3 extends over 15 amino acids. V gave up 5 bases and J gave up 0 bases, with 14 bases separating them. The germline gives CDR1 MNHEY, CDR2 SVGAGI.

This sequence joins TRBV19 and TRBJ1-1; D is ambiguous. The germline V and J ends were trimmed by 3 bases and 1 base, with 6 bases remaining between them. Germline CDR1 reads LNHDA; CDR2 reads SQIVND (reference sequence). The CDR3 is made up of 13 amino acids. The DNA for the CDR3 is TGTGCCAGTAGTATGGAGGAGAACACTGAAGCTTTCTTT. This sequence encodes CASSMEENTEAFF. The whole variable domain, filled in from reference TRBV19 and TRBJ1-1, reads DGGITQSPKYLFRKEGQNVTLSCEQNLNHDAMYWYRQDPGQGLRLIYYSQIVNDFQKGDIAEGYSVSREKKESFPLTVTSAQKNPTAFYLCASSMEENTEAFFGQGTRLTVV.

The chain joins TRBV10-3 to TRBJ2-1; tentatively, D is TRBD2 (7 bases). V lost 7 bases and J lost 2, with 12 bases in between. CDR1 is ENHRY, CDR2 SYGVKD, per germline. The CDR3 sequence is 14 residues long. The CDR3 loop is CAITGGPTYNEQFF. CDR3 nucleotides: TGTGCCATCACGGGGGGCCCTACCTACAATGAGCAGTTCTTC.

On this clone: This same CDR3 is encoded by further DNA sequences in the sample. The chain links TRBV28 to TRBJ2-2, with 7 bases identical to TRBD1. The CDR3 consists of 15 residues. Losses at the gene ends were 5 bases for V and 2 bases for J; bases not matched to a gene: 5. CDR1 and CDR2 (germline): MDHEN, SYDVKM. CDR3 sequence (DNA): TGTGCCAGCAGTCCTCGACAGGGCAACACCGGGGAGCTGTTTTTT. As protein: CASSPRQGNTGELFF.